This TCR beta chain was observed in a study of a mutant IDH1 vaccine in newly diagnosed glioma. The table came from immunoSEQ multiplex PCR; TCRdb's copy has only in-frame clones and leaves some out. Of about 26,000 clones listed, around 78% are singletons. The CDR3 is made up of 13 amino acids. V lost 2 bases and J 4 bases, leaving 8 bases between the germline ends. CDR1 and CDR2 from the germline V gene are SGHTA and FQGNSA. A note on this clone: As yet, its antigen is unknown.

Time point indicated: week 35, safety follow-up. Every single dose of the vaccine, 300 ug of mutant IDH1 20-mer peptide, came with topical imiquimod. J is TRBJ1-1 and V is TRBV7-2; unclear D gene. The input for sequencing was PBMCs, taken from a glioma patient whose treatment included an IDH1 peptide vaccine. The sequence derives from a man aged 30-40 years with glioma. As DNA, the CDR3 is TGTGCCAGCAGCTTACCGCAAACCACTGAAGCTTTCTTT. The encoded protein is CASSLPQTTEAFF.